This TCR beta chain was identified in a study of T cells after yellow fever vaccination. Across the study: The authors prepared low-cell-number fractions using SMART-Seq v4 Ultra Low Input. Overall study results and limits: Most clones from primary vaccination were detected again post-booster (roughly 96% CD4, about 88% CD8). FACS-sorted repertoires might harbor abundant contaminating clonotypes from the bulk population.

The CDR3 is 13 amino acids. Germline lookup yields CDR1 SSHAT and CDR2 FNYEAQ (reference sequence). TCRdb re-analysed the 5' RACE reads in MiXCR, keeping a single row per CDR3 protein. This sample has fewer than 350,000 distinct CDR3 sequences, with 3.6% found just once. This clonotype was found many times. Its specificity is not known. A junction boundary mismatches the germline segment, possibly from a read error. The material sequenced was PBMCs, taken on the day of the yellow fever booster vaccination. The chain employs TRBV7-7 and TRBJ2-3; D uncertain. This clonotype was sampled from a man aged 18 to 29 who received the YFV17D yellow fever vaccine. The CDR3, as DNA: TGTGCTAGCAGCTTATCAATCACAGATACGCAGTATTTT. It encodes CASSLSITDTQYF.